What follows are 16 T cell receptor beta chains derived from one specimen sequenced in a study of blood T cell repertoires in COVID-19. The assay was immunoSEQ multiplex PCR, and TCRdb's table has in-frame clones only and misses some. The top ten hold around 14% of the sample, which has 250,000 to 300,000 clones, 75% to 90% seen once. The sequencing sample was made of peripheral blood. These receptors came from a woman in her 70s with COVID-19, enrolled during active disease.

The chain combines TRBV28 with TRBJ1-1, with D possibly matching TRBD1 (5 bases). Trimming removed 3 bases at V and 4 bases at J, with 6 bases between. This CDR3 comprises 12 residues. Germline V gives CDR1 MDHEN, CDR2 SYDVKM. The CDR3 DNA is TGTGCCAGCAGTTTCGGGGGCACTGAAGCTTTCTTT. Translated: CASSFGGTEAFF.

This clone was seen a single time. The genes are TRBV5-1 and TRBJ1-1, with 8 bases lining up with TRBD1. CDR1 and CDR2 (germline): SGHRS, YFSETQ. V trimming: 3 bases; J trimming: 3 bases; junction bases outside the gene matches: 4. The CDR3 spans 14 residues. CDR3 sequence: CASSSAGQDTEAFF. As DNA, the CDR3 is TGCGCCAGCAGCTCGGCGGGACAGGACACTGAAGCTTTCTTT. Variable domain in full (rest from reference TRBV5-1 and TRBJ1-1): KAGVTQTPRYLIKTRGQQVTLSCSPISGHRSVSWYQQTPGQGLQFLFEYFSETQRNKGNFPGRFSGRQFSNSRSEMNVSTLELGDSALYLCASSSAGQDTEAFFGQGTRLTVV.

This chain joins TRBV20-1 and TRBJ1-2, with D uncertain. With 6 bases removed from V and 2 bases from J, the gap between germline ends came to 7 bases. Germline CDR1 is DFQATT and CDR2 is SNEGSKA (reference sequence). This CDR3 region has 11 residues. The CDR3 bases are TGCAGTGCGGAGGAGAACTATGGCTACACCTTC. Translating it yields CSAEENYGYTF.

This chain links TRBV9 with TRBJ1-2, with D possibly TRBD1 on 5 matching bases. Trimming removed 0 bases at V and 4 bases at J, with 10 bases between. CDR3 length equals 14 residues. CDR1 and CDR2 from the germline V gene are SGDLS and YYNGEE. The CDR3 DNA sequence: TGTGCCAGCAGCGTAGAGGGAGGGACCTATGGCTACACCTTC. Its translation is CASSVEGGTYGYTF. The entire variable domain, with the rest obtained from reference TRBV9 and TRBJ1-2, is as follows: DSGVTQTPKHLITATGQRVTLRCSPRSGDLSVYWYQQSLDQGLQFLIQYYNGEERAKGNILERFSAQQFPDLHSELNLSSLELGDSALYFCASSVEGGTYGYTFGSGTRLTVV.

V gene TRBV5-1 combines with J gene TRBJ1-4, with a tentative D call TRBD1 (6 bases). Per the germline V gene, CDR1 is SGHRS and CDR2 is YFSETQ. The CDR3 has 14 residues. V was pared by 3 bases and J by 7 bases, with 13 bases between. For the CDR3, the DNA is TGCGCCAGCAGCTCAACAGGGACCGGTGAAAAACTGTTTTTT. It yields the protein CASSSTGTGEKLFF.

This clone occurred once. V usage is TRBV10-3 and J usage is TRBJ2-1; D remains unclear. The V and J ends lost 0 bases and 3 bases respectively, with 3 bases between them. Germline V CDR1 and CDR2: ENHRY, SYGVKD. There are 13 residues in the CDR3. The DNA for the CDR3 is TGTGCCATCAGTGAGTCCAGCTACAATGAGCAGTTCTTC. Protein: CAISESSYNEQFF.

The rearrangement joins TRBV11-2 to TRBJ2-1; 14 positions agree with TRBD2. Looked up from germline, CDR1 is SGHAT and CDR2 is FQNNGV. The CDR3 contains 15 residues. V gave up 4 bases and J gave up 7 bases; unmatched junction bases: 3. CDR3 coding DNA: TGTGCCAGCAGCTCCGGGACTAGCGGGGGAAATGAGCAGTTCTTC. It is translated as CASSSGTSGGNEQFF.

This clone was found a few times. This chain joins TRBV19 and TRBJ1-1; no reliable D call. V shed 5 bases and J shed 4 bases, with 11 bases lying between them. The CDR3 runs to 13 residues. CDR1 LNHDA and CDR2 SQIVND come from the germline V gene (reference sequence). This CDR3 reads CASSLEGTTEAFF. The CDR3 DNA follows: TGTGCCAGTAGTCTGGAGGGTACCACTGAAGCTTTCTTT. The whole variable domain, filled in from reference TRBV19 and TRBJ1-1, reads DGGITQSPKYLFRKEGQNVTLSCEQNLNHDAMYWYRQDPGQGLRLIYYSQIVNDFQKGDIAEGYSVSREKKESFPLTVTSAQKNPTAFYLCASSLEGTTEAFFGQGTRLTVV.

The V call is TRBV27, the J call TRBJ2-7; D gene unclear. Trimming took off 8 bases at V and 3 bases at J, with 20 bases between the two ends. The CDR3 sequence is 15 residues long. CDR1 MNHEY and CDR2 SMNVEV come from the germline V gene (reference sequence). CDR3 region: CASSSSPRSNYEQYF. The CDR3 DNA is TGTGCCAGCTCCAGCAGTCCCCGTAGCAACTACGAGCAGTACTTC.

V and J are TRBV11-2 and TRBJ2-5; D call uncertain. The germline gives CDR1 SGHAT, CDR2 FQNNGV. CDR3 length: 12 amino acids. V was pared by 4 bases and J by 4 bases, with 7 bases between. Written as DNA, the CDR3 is TGTGCCAGCAGCTCGTCCCCAGAGACCCAGTACTTC. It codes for CASSSSPETQYF.

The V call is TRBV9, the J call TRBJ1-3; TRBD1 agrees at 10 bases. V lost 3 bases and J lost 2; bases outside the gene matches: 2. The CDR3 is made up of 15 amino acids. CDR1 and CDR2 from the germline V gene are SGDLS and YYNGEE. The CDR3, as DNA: TGTGCCAGCAGCGGAGGACAGGGGGCTGGAAACACCATATATTTT. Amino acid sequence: CASSGGQGAGNTIYF.

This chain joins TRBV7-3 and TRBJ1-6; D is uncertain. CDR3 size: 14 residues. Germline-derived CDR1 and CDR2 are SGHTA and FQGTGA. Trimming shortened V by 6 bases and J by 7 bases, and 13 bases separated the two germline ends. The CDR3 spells CASSQGRGNSPLHF. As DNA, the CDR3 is TGTGCCAGCAGTCAAGGAAGAGGGAATTCACCCCTCCACTTT.

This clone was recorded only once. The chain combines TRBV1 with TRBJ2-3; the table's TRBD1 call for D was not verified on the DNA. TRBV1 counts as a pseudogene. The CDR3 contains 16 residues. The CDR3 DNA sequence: TGCACCAGCAGCCAAGAGGGGGCAGAGAGCACAGATACGCAGTATTTT. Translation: CTSSQEGAESTDTQYF.

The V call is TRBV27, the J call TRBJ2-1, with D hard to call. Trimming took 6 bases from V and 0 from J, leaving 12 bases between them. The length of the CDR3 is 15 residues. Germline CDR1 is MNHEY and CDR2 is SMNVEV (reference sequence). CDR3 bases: TGTGCCAGCAGCTACGGGTTAAGCTCCTACAATGAGCAGTTCTTC. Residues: CASSYGLSSYNEQFF.

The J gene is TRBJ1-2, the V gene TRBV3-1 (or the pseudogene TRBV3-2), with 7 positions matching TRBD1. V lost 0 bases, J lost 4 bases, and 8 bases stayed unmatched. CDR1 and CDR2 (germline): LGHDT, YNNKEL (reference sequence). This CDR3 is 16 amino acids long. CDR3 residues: CASSQETTGLSYGYTF. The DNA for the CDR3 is TGTGCCAGCAGCCAAGAAACGACAGGGTTAAGCTATGGCTACACCTTC.

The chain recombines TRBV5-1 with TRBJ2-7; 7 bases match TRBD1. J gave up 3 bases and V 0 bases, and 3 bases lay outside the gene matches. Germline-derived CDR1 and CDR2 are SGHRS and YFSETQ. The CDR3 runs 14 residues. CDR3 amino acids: CASSLVGQNYEQYF. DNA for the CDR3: TGCGCCAGCAGCTTGGTGGGACAGAACTACGAGCAGTACTTC.